This section outlines one T cell receptor beta chain sequence together with its context. What it binds is not known. Each donor gave 9 to 10 milliliters of peripheral blood. This sample is drawn from a study of blood T cells in healthy people across ages. Overall study findings and caveats: Possibly confounding the expanded clonotype changes was the fact that donor CMV status was unknown. Fewer expanded clones and more diversity marked long-lived versus aged donors.

The second PCR ran 7 to 11 cycles with a sample-barcoded 5' primer and J-beta primers. Via MiXCR, TCRdb re-called the 5' RACE reads, giving one row per CDR3 protein. The sample records more than 650,000 distinct CDR3 sequences, about 26% being singletons. Germline CDR1 reads SGHRS; CDR2 reads YFSETQ. CDR3 length: 14 residues. V dropped 2 bases and J dropped 3; count of bases not matched to a gene: 4. This sample also appeared in a second study, on T cells of mothers and their children. As reported in that work: The donor cohort consisted of three healthy Caucasian mothers and their six children.

This clonotype originated in a boy aged 10-17 years in good health. The sample was blood. This sequence joins TRBV5-1 and TRBJ2-7; the match to TRBD2 covers 8 bases. CDR3 protein: CASSLRGGRYEQYF. CDR3 DNA sequence: TGCGCCAGCAGCTTACGGGGGGGCCGCTACGAGCAGTACTTC.